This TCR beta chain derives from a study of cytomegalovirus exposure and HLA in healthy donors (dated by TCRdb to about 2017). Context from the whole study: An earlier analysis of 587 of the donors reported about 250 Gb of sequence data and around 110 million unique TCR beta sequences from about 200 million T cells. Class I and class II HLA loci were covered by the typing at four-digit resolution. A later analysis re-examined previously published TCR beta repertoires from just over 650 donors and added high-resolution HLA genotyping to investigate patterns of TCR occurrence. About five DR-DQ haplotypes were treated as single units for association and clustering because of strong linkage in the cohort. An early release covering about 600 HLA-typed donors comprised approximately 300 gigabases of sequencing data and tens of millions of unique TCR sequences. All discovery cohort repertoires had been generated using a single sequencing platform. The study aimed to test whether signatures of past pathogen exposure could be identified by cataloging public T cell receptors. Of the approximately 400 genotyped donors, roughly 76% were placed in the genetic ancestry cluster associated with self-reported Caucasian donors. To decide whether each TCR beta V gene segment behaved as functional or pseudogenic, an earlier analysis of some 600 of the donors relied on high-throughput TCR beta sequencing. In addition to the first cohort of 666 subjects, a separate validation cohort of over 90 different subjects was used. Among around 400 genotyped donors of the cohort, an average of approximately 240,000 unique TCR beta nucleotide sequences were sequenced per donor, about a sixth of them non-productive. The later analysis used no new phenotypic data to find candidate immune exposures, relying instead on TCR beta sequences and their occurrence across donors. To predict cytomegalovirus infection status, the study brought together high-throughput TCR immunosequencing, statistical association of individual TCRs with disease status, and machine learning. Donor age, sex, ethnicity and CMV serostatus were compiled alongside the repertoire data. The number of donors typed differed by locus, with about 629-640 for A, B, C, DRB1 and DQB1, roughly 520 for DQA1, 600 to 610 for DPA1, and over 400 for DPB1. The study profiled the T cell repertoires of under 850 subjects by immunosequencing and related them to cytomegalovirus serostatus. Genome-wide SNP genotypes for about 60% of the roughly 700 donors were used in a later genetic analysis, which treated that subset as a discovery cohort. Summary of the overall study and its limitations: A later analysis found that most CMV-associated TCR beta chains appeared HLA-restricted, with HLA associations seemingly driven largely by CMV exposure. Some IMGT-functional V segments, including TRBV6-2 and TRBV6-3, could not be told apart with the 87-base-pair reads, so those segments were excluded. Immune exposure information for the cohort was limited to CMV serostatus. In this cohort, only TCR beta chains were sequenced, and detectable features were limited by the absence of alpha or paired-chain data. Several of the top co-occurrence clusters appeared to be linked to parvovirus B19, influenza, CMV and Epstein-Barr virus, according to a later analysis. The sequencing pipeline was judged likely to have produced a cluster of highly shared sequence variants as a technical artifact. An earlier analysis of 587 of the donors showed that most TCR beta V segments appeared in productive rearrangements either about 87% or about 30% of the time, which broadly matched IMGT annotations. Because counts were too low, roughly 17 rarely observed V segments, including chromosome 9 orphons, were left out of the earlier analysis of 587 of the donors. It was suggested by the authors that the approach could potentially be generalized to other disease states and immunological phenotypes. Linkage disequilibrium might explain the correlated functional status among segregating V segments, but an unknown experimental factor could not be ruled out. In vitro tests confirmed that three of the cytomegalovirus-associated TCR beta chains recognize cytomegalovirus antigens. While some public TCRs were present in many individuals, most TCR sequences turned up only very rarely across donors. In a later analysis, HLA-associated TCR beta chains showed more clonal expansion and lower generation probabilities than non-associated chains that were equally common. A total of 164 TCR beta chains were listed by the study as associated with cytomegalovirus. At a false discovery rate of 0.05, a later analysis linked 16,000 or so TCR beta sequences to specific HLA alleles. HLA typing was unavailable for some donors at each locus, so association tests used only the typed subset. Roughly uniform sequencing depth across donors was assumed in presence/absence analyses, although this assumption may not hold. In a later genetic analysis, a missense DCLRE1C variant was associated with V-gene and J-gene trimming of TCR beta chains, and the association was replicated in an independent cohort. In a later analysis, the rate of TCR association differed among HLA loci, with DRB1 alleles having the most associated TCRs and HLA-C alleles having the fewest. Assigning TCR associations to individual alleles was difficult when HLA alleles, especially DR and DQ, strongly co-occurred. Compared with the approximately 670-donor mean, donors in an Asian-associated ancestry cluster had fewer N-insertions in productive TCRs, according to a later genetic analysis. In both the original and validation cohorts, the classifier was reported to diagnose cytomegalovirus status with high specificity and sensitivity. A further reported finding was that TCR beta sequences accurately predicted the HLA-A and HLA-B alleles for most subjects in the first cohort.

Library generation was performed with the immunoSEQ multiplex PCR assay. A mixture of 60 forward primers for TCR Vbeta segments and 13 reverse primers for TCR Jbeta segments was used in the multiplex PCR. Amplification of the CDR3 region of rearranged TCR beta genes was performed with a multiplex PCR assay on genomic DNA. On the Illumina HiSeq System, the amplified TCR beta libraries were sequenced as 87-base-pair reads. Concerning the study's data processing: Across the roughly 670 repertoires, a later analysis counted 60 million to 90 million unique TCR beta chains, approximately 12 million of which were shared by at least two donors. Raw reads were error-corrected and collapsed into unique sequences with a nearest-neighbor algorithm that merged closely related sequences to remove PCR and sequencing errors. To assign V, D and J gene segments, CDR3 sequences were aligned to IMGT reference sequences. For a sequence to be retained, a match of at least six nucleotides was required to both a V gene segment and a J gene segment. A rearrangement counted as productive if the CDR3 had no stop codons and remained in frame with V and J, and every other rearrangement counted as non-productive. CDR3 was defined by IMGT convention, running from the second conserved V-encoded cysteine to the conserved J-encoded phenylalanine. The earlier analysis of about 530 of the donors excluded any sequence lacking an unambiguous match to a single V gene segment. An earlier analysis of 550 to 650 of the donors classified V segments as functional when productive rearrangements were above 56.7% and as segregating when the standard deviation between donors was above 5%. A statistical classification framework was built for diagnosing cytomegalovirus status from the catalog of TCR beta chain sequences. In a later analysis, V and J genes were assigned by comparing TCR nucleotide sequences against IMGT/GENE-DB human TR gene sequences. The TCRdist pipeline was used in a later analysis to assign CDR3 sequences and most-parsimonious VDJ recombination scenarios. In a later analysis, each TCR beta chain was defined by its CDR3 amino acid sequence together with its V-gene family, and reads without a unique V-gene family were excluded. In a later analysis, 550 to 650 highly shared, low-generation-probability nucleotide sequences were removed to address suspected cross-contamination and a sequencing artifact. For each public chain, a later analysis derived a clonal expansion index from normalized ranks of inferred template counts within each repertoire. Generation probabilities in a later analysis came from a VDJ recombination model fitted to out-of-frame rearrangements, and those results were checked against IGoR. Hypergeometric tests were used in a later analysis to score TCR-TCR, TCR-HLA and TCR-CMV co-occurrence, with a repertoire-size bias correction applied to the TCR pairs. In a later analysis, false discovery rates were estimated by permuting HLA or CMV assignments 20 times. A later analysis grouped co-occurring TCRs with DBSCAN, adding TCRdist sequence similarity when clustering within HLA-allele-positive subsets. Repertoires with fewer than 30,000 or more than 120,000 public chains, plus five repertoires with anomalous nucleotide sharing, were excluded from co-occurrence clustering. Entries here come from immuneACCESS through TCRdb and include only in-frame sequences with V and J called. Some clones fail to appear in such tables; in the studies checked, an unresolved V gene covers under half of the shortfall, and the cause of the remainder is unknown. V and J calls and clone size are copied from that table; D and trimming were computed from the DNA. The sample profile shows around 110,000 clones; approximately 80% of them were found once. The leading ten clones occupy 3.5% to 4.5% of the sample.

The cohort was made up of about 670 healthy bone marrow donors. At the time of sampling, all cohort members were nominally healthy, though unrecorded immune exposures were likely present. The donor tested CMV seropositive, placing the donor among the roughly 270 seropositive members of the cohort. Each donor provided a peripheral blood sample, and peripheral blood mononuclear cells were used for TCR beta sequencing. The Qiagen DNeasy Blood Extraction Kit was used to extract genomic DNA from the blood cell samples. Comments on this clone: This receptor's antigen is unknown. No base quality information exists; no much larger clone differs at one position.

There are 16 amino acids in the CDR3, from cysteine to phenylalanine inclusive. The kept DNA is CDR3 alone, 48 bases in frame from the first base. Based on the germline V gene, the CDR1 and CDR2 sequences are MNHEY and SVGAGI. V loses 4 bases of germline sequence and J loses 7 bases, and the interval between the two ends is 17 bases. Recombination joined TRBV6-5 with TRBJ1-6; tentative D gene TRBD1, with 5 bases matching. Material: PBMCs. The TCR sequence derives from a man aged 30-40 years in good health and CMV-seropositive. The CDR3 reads CASSFPRGGENSPLHF. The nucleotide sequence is TGTGCCAGCAGTTTCCCCCGTGGGGGGGAAAATTCACCCCTCCACTTT.